A selection of T cell receptor beta chains follows, all from one sample in a study of T-cell reconstitution after alpha-beta-depleted transplantation in children. A single record per CDR3 protein comes from TCRdb applying MiXCR to the PCR reads. The data contain about 460,000 distinct CDR3 sequences, around 12% of them seen just once; the ten biggest clones take up under 7%. Specimen: PBMCs from the stem cell graft donor, collected from the stem cell graft. The receptor set was obtained from a human donor who donated a stem cell graft to a child with combined immunodeficiency. The CDR3 runs from the conserved cysteine through the conserved F or W. The D gene is left open where the match is weak. Where a row states a size, it is once, few, many or the class of an expanded clone; other rows omit it.

j_gene: TRBJ1-5
v_gene: TRBV30
d_gene: TRBD1
abundance: .
CDR3nt: TGTGCCTGGAGTCCGGGACAGGGGAATCAGCCCCAGCATTTT
CDR3aa: CAWSPGQGNQPQHF

j_gene: TRBJ1-1
v_gene: TRBV12-3/TRBV12-4
d_gene: .
abundance: few
CDR3nt: TGTGCCAGCACCACCTCGGGCCCTTATGAAGCTTTCTTT
CDR3aa: CASTTSGPYEAFF

j_gene: TRBJ2-3
v_gene: TRBV20-1
d_gene: TRBD1
abundance: .
CDR3nt: TGCAGTGCAAGGGTGGGACAGCGCACAGATACGCAGTATTTT
CDR3aa: CSARVGQRTDTQYF

j_gene: TRBJ2-3
v_gene: TRBV6-4
d_gene: .
abundance: many
CDR3nt: TGTGCCAGCAGTGACAGGCCGTCAGGGAGCACAGATACGCAGTATTTT
CDR3aa: CASSDRPSGSTDTQYF

j_gene: TRBJ2-5
v_gene: TRBV10-3
d_gene: .
abundance: .
CDR3nt: TGTGCCATCAGTCCCCCACAAGGGACCCAGTACTTC
CDR3aa: CAISPPQGTQYF

j_gene: TRBJ2-1
v_gene: TRBV10-3
d_gene: TRBD2
abundance: many
CDR3nt: TGTGCCATCAGTGAGGAGGGACTAGCGGTCTACAATGAGCAGTTCTTC
CDR3aa: CAISEEGLAVYNEQFF

j_gene: TRBJ2-5
v_gene: TRBV4-2
d_gene: .
abundance: many
CDR3nt: TGTGCCAGCAGCCAAACTTTAGGCGGGACCCAGTACTTC
CDR3aa: CASSQTLGGTQYF

j_gene: TRBJ2-1
v_gene: TRBV6-5
d_gene: .
abundance: many
CDR3nt: TGTGCCAGCAGCCGGGACCTTCTAAACTCCTACAATGAGCAGTTCTTC
CDR3aa: CASSRDLLNSYNEQFF

j_gene: TRBJ2-7
v_gene: TRBV7-6
d_gene: .
abundance: many
CDR3nt: TGTGCCAGCAGCTTAGGAGCGGAGAACTCCTACGAGCAGTACTTC
CDR3aa: CASSLGAENSYEQYF

j_gene: TRBJ1-3
v_gene: TRBV7-2
d_gene: .
abundance: .
CDR3nt: TGTGCCAGCAGCTTAAATCCGGGGAAGGGAAACACCATATATTTT
CDR3aa: CASSLNPGKGNTIYF

j_gene: TRBJ2-3
v_gene: TRBV30
d_gene: .
abundance: many
CDR3nt: TGTGCCTGGGGAGAGTCGGGGACAGATACGCAGTATTTT
CDR3aa: CAWGESGTDTQYF

j_gene: TRBJ2-7
v_gene: TRBV12-3/TRBV12-4
d_gene: TRBD2
abundance: .
CDR3nt: TGTGCCAGCAGTATCCATCTACGGGAGGGGTACGAGCAGTACTTC
CDR3aa: CASSIHLREGYEQYF

j_gene: TRBJ2-5
v_gene: TRBV11-3
d_gene: TRBD1
abundance: many
CDR3nt: TGTGCCAGCAGCGTGGGGACAGAAGTTCTGGAGACCCAGTACTTC
CDR3aa: CASSVGTEVLETQYF

j_gene: TRBJ2-5
v_gene: TRBV6-2/TRBV6-3
d_gene: .
abundance: many
CDR3nt: TGTGCCAGCAGCCCGGATCACCAAGAGACCCAGTACTTC
CDR3aa: CASSPDHQETQYF

j_gene: TRBJ2-3
v_gene: TRBV12-3/TRBV12-4
d_gene: .
abundance: few
CDR3nt: TGTGCCAGTCAGGCTAGCAGCACAGATACGCAGTATTTT
CDR3aa: CASQASSTDTQYF

j_gene: TRBJ1-5
v_gene: TRBV7-8
d_gene: .
abundance: many
CDR3nt: TGTGCCAGCAGCTTAGGGATCAGGGTGGAGCAGCCCCAGCATTTT
CDR3aa: CASSLGIRVEQPQHF

j_gene: TRBJ2-1
v_gene: TRBV5-1
d_gene: .
abundance: many
CDR3nt: TGCGCCAGCAGCCTCGACCGAGGCTCCTACAATGAGCAGTTCTTC
CDR3aa: CASSLDRGSYNEQFF

j_gene: TRBJ2-7
v_gene: TRBV6-2/TRBV6-3
d_gene: TRBD2
abundance: few
CDR3nt: TGTGCCAGTACCCGGACTAGCGGCTACGAGCAGTACTTC
CDR3aa: CASTRTSGYEQYF

j_gene: TRBJ1-5
v_gene: TRBV7-2
d_gene: .
abundance: .
CDR3nt: TGTGCCAGCAGCTTAGGGGGACTCCGAGGGAGTCAGCCCCAGCATTTT
CDR3aa: CASSLGGLRGSQPQHF

j_gene: TRBJ1-1
v_gene: TRBV19
d_gene: TRBD1
abundance: .
CDR3nt: TGTGCCAGTAGTATAGACCGGGACAGGGCGGTCACTGAAGCTTTCTTT
CDR3aa: CASSIDRDRAVTEAFF

j_gene: TRBJ2-1
v_gene: TRBV20-1
d_gene: .
abundance: few
CDR3nt: TGCAGTGCTAGAACCGTAGGGGGTTTCGGCAATGAGCAGTTCTTC
CDR3aa: CSARTVGGFGNEQFF

j_gene: TRBJ2-7
v_gene: TRBV19
d_gene: TRBD1
abundance: .
CDR3nt: TGTGCCAGTAGTTGGGACAGCGCGGCCTACGAGCAGTACTTC
CDR3aa: CASSWDSAAYEQYF

j_gene: TRBJ2-7
v_gene: TRBV25-1
d_gene: .
abundance: few
CDR3nt: TGTGCCGTGGGGAACTACGAGCAGTACTTC
CDR3aa: CAVGNYEQYF

j_gene: TRBJ2-7
v_gene: TRBV18
d_gene: .
abundance: many
CDR3nt: TGTGCCAGCTCACTAGAAAGGAGGCTCACCTACGAGCAGTACTTC
CDR3aa: CASSLERRLTYEQYF

j_gene: TRBJ2-1
v_gene: TRBV7-9
d_gene: .
abundance: many
CDR3nt: TGTGCCAGCAGCTTGTCCTCCGGGAGCCAGCATTGGGAGCAGTTCTTC
CDR3aa: CASSLSSGSQHWEQFF

j_gene: TRBJ2-4
v_gene: TRBV12-3/TRBV12-4
d_gene: .
abundance: .
CDR3nt: TGTGCCAGCAGTTTAGCGCACGAGTGGGACATTCAGTACTTC
CDR3aa: CASSLAHEWDIQYF

j_gene: TRBJ2-1
v_gene: TRBV5-1
d_gene: TRBD2
abundance: few
CDR3nt: TGCGCCAGCAGAAAATCTGTTAGCGGGAGGCCCTACAATGAGCAGTTCTTC
CDR3aa: CASRKSVSGRPYNEQFF

j_gene: TRBJ2-7
v_gene: TRBV5-6
d_gene: TRBD1
abundance: few
CDR3nt: TGTGCCAGCAGCTCGGACAGGGGGCGCGGCGAGCAGTACTTC
CDR3aa: CASSSDRGRGEQYF

j_gene: TRBJ1-1
v_gene: TRBV5-5
d_gene: TRBD1
abundance: many
CDR3nt: TGTGCCAGCAGCTCCCCGACAGGGGGCTCGAACACTGAAGCTTTCTTT
CDR3aa: CASSSPTGGSNTEAFF

j_gene: TRBJ2-7
v_gene: TRBV30
d_gene: TRBD1
abundance: once
CDR3nt: TGTGCCTGGACCGGGACAGGGGACTACGAGCAGTACTTC
CDR3aa: CAWTGTGDYEQYF

j_gene: TRBJ1-5
v_gene: TRBV24-1
d_gene: .
abundance: few
CDR3nt: TGTGCCACCCGGGGATCCGGCAATCAGCCCCAGCATTTT
CDR3aa: CATRGSGNQPQHF

j_gene: TRBJ2-7
v_gene: TRBV7-8
d_gene: TRBD1
abundance: many
CDR3nt: TGTGCCAGCAGCTTAGCGCTAGGACAGGGCTACGAGCAGTACTTC
CDR3aa: CASSLALGQGYEQYF

j_gene: TRBJ2-4
v_gene: TRBV7-2
d_gene: .
abundance: many
CDR3nt: TGTGCCAGCAGCCCAAGTTCAGTAGCCAAAAACATTCAGTACTTC
CDR3aa: CASSPSSVAKNIQYF

j_gene: TRBJ2-2
v_gene: TRBV2
d_gene: TRBD2
abundance: .
CDR3nt: TGTGCCAGCAGTCAACTAGCGGGGAGAGGTACCGGGGAGCTGTTTTTT
CDR3aa: CASSQLAGRGTGELFF

j_gene: TRBJ2-1
v_gene: TRBV5-1
d_gene: TRBD1
abundance: .
CDR3nt: TGCGCCAGCAGCCCGGAACCTCGGGACAGTCGGGCTTACAATGAGCAGTTCTTC
CDR3aa: CASSPEPRDSRAYNEQFF

j_gene: TRBJ1-6
v_gene: TRBV5-1
d_gene: TRBD1
abundance: few
CDR3nt: TGCGCCAGCAGCTTGGGGGGACAGGGGCGGAATTCACCCCTCCACTTT
CDR3aa: CASSLGGQGRNSPLHF

j_gene: TRBJ2-2
v_gene: TRBV7-9
d_gene: .
abundance: few
CDR3nt: TGTGCCAGCAGCGTCCGGGACTCCTTCAACACCGGGGAGCTGTTTTTT
CDR3aa: CASSVRDSFNTGELFF

j_gene: TRBJ2-3
v_gene: TRBV25-1
d_gene: .
abundance: .
CDR3nt: TGTGCCAGCAGTGAATATGCATGGGGCCGCACAGATACGCAGTATTTT
CDR3aa: CASSEYAWGRTDTQYF